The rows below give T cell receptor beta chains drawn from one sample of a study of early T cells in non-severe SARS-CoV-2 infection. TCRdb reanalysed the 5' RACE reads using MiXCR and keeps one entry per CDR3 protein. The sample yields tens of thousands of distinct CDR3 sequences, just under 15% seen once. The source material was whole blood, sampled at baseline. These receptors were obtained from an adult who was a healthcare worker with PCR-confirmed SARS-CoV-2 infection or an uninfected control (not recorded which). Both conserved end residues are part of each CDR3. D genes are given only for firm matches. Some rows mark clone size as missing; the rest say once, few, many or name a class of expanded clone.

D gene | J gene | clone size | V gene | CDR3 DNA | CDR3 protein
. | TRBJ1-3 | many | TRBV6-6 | TGTGCCAGCAGTTACTCGGGCTCTGGAAACACCATATATTTT | CASSYSGSGNTIYF
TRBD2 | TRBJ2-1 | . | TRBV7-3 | TGTGCCAGCAGCCCGGCGGGAGCAAAGAATGAGCAGTTCTTC | CASSPAGAKNEQFF
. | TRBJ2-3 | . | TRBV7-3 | TGTGCCAGCAGCTTAAGCTCGGGGGCAGATACGCAGTATTTT | CASSLSSGADTQYF
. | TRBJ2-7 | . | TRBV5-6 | TGTGCCAGCAGCTTTTTCCAGTTTAGAGGGAGCGAGCAGTACTTC | CASSFFQFRGSEQYF
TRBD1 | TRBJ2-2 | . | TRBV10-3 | TGTGCCATCAGTGAACTACCGGGGACAGGGGGCGCCGGGGAGCTGTTTTTT | CAISELPGTGGAGELFF
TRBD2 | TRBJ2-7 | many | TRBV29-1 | TGCAGCGCGGGACTAGCGGGAGGCTTCGAGCAGTACTTC | CSAGLAGGFEQYF
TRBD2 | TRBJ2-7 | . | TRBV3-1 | TGTGCCAGCAGGCCCGGGGGGGCCCTCAAATACGAGCAGTACTTC | CASRPGGALKYEQYF
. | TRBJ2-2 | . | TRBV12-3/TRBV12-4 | TGTGCCAGCAGAGACGCTAGGTACACCGGGGAGCTGTTTTTT | CASRDARYTGELFF
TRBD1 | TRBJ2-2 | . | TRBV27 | TGTGCCAGCAGTCTTTGGACAGGGCTTAACACCGGGGAGCTGTTTTTT | CASSLWTGLNTGELFF
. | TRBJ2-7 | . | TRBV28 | TGTGCCAGCAGTCCCAAGTACGAGCAGTACTTC | CASSPKYEQYF
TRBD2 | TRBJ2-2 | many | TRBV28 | TGTGCCAGCAGTTTAGGGTTTCGGTGGCTAGCGGGGTTCCAGAACACCGGGGAGCTGTTTTTT | CASSLGFRWLAGFQNTGELFF
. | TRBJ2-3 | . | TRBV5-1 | TGCGCCAGCAGCTCGCGCCCAGGGAACACAGATACGCAGTTTTTT | CASSSRPGNTDTQFF
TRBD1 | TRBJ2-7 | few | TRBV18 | TGTGCCAGCTCTCCGACAGGGACATCCTACGAGCAGTACTTC | CASSPTGTSYEQYF
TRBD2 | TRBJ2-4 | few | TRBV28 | TGTGCCAGCAGTTTAGCAGGGAGGGGCATTCAGTACTTC | CASSLAGRGIQYF
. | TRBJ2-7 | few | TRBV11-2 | TGTGCCAGCAGCTTAGAACAGGCGTCCGAGCAGTACTTC | CASSLEQASEQYF
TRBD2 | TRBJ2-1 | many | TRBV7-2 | TGTGCCAGCAGCCCCCAGGCGGGAGGAGGCAATGAGCAGTTCTTC | CASSPQAGGGNEQFF
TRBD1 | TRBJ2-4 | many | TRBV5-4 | TGTGCCAGCAGCTTTGGGACAGGCGAACGGCTAGCCAAAAACATTCAGTACTTC | CASSFGTGERLAKNIQYF
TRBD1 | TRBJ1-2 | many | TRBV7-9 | TGTGCCAGCAGCTTACAGGGGGATGGCTACACCTTC | CASSLQGDGYTF
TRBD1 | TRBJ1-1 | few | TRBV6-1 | TGTGCCAGCAGTGTCCCTATGGGACAGGGGAACACTGAAGCTTTCTTT | CASSVPMGQGNTEAFF
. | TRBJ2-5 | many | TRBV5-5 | TGTGCCAGCAGCTTGTCCCAGGAAGGGACCCAGTACTTC | CASSLSQEGTQYF
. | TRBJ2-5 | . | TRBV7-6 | TGTGCCAGCAGCCACTCGTCGGGGACCCAGTACTTC | CASSHSSGTQYF
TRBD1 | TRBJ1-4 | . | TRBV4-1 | TGCGCCAGCAGCCAAGAAAGAGGGGGCGATGAAAAACTGTTTTTT | CASSQERGGDEKLFF
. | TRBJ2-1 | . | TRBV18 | TGTGCCAGCTCATCGACTCTTGACTCCTACAATGAGCAGTTCTTC | CASSSTLDSYNEQFF
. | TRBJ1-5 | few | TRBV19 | TGTGCCAGTAGTATAAGAGGGGATCAGCCCCAGCATTTT | CASSIRGDQPQHF
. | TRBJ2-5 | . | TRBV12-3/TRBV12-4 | TGTGCCAGCAGAAACGGGAGAATTCTGGAGACCCAGTACTTC | CASRNGRILETQYF
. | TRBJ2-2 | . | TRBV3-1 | TGTGCCAGCAGCCTGACTAGTACCGGGGAGCTGTTTTTT | CASSLTSTGELFF
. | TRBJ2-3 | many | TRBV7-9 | TGTGCCAGCAGCGAGTACAGTCTCCCATCTGTCACAGATACGCAGTATTTT | CASSEYSLPSVTDTQYF
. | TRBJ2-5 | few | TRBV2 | TGTGCCAGCAGCAAAACGCGGACGCGGACTAAGACCCAGTACTTC | CASSKTRTRTKTQYF
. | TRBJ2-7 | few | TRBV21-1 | TGTGCCAGCAGCAAAGGGGACCGGGACCGGAGACCCTACGAGCAGTACTTC | CASSKGDRDRRPYEQYF
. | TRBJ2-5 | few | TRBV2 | TGTGCCAGCATCCTCCCGAGCGTCCAAGAGACCCAGTACTTC | CASILPSVQETQYF
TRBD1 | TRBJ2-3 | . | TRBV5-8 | TGTGCCAGCAGCTGGGGACAGGTCCGCACAGATACGCAGTATTTT | CASSWGQVRTDTQYF
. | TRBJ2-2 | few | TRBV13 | TGTGCCAGCAGCTTGAACAGACACCACACCGGGGAGCTGTTTTTT | CASSLNRHHTGELFF